Below are 4 T cell receptor beta chains sequenced from a single sample in a study of long-term antiretroviral therapy in people with HIV. Version v3.0 of the immunoSEQ assay was performed at survey level. TCRdb's copy holds only in-frame clones and misses some; the assay was immunoSEQ multiplex PCR. This sample yields fewer than 10,000 clones, of which over 70% are seen a single time; 20% belongs to the top ten. Here the sequenced sample was unsorted PBMCs, taken 1.8 years before starting antiretroviral therapy. The receptors stem from a man aged 40-49 years with HIV.

V gene TRBV9 combines with J gene TRBJ2-1; 12 bases are shared with TRBD2. Germline CDR1 and CDR2: SGDLS and YYNGEE. J lost 4 bases, V lost 3 bases, and 5 bases had no gene match. The CDR3 covers 16 residues. The CDR3 nucleotides read TGTGCCAGCAGCGGACCTAGCGGGGGGGCTTACAATGAGCAGTTCTTC. Its protein is CASSGPSGGAYNEQFF. Together with reference TRBV9 and TRBJ2-1, the CDR3 gives the full variable domain: DSGVTQTPKHLITATGQRVTLRCSPRSGDLSVYWYQQSLDQGLQFLIQYYNGEERAKGNILERFSAQQFPDLHSELNLSSLELGDSALYFCASSGPSGGAYNEQFFGPGTRLTVL.

The rearrangement joins TRBV6-6 to TRBJ2-3, with 7 nucleotides matching TRBD1. CDR3 length: 14 amino acids. V lost 4 bases to trimming and J lost 2 bases; unmatched junction nucleotides: 3. CDR1 is MNHNY and CDR2 is SVGAGI in the germline V gene (reference sequence). CDR3: CASSWGQTTDTQYF. In DNA, the CDR3 is TGTGCCAGCAGTTGGGGACAGACCACAGATACGCAGTATTTT.

The chain's CDR3 is CASSVSSGVISSYNEQFF. DNA of the CDR3: TGTGCCAGCAGTGTTAGTAGCGGGGTGATAAGCTCCTACAATGAGCAGTTCTTC. The rearrangement joins TRBV2 to TRBJ2-1; 8 nucleotides agree with TRBD2. Trimming cost V 4 bases and J 0 bases; bases outside gene matches: 11. This CDR3 is built from 18 residues. Germline-derived CDR1 and CDR2 are SNHLY and FYNNEI.

This clone has a single count. The rearrangement joins TRBV28 to TRBJ1-5; TRBD1 agrees at 11 bases. Germline loops: CDR1 MDHEN, CDR2 SYDVKM. V shed 10 bases, J shed 6 bases, and the junction held 5 bases outside the gene matches. The CDR3 length is 13 residues. DNA of the CDR3: TGTGCCACCTCCGGGACAGGGGGTCAGCCCCAGCATTTT. This sequence encodes CATSGTGGQPQHF.